This passage covers 26 T cell receptor beta chains from one sample sequenced in a study of cytomegalovirus exposure and HLA in healthy donors. The PCR was carried out with 60 Vbeta primers and 13 Jbeta primers. The data were produced by immunoSEQ multiplex PCR, yet TCRdb's version contains in-frame clones alone and is incomplete. The sample shows 110,000 or so clones, over 65% of them seen only once. What was sequenced was PBMCs. The receptors shown here come from a middle-aged woman in good health and CMV-seropositive.

The rearrangement joins TRBV6-4 to TRBJ1-4; D remains ambiguous. Germline values: CDR1 MRHNA, CDR2 SNTAGT. The CDR3 length is 14 residues. The germline V and J ends were trimmed by 8 bases and 0 bases, with 10 bases remaining between them. In DNA form, the CDR3 reads TGTGCCAGCGAGAGCGCGGCAACTAATGAAAAACTGTTTTTT. Protein sequence: CASESAATNEKLFF.

Turning to this clone: Germline and junction disagree at one end, which may indicate a read error. The V gene is TRBV7-9, the J gene TRBJ2-7, with 10 bases fitting TRBD2. CDR3 size: 14 residues. CDR1 SEHNR and CDR2 FQNEAQ come from the germline V gene (reference sequence). The CDR3 DNA reads TGTTCCAGCAGCTCCGGACTAGCGGTAGACGAGCAGTACTTC. It translates to CSSSSGLAVDEQYF.

On this clone itself: The germline gene is not matched at one end of the junction; a read error may be the cause. The genes are TRBV7-9 and TRBJ2-3, with 10 bases identical to TRBD2. The CDR3 has 18 amino acids. Germline CDR1 is SEHNR and CDR2 is FQNEAQ (reference sequence). The CDR3 loop is CSSILHLPSGGSTDTQYF. CDR3 sequence (DNA): TGTTCCAGCATCCTACATTTACCTAGCGGGGGAAGCACAGATACGCAGTATTTT.

The chain links TRBV21-1 to TRBJ2-7; the table gives TRBD1 as D, unverified against the DNA. TRBV21-1 is a known pseudogene. This CDR3 contains 14 residues. CDR3 region: CASSAHRGNYEQYF. The CDR3 nucleotides read TGTGCCAGCAGCGCCCACAGGGGGAACTACGAGCAGTACTTC.

The rearrangement joins TRBV10-3 to TRBJ2-5, with D possibly matching TRBD2 (7 bases). This CDR3 has 13 amino acids. Deletions cut 8 bases from V and 2 bases from J, with 12 bases between. Germline V gene lookup returns CDR1 ENHRY and CDR2 SYGVKD. This chain's CDR3 is CAIGGAGQETQYF. In DNA form, the CDR3 reads TGTGCCATCGGGGGGGCCGGGCAAGAGACCCAGTACTTC.

The chain recombines TRBV6-1 with TRBJ1-2, with 10 bases aligning to TRBD1. After removal of 7 bases from V and 2 bases from J, the junction contained 4 bases not matched to a gene. The CDR3 is 14 amino acids. Germline CDR1 MNHNS, CDR2 SASEGT. This chain's CDR3 is CASTSDRGNYGYTF. The CDR3 region has the DNA TGTGCCAGCACTTCGGACAGGGGGAACTATGGCTACACCTTC.

J is TRBJ1-1 and V is TRBV21-1; the table's D call, TRBD1, was not checked against the DNA. TRBV21-1 corresponds to a pseudogene. The CDR3 sequence is 15 residues long. The DNA of the CDR3 is TGTGCCAGCAGCACCCAATCAGGGGGGTACACTGAAGCTTTCTTT. It specifies CASSTQSGGYTEAFF.

The chain links TRBV6-5 to TRBJ2-3; 10 bases align to TRBD1. Trimming at V came to 7 bases and at J to 6 bases, leaving 10 bases not matched to a gene. This CDR3 has 15 residues. Germline V gene lookup returns CDR1 MNHEY and CDR2 SVGAGI. CDR3 in DNA: TGTGCCAGCACTTGGGACAGGGGTTCGTTTGATACGCAGTATTTT. This gives the protein CASTWDRGSFDTQYF.

Only one count was recorded for this clone. This chain links TRBV5-1 with TRBJ1-2; 8 bases are a match to TRBD1. Germline loops: CDR1 SGHRS, CDR2 YFSETQ. Unmatched junction bases numbered 5, after V lost 0 bases and J lost 4 bases. The CDR3 is made up of 15 amino acids. The CDR3 here is CASSLETGVAYGYTF. CDR3 sequence (DNA): TGCGCCAGCAGCTTGGAGACAGGGGTGGCCTATGGCTACACCTTC.

This chain joins TRBV5-1 and TRBJ2-1, with 9 nucleotides matching TRBD1. Germline V lookup: CDR1 SGHRS, CDR2 YFSETQ. CDR3 length: 15 residues. With 4 bases clipped from V and 5 bases from J, the junction kept 7 bases outside the gene matches. This chain's CDR3 is CASSPGQGLHNEQFF. The CDR3 nucleotides read TGCGCCAGCAGCCCGGGACAGGGTCTCCACAATGAGCAGTTCTTC.

The chain links TRBV5-5 to TRBJ2-3; D remains ambiguous. CDR1 and CDR2 (germline): SGHKS, YYEKEE (reference sequence). V gave up 0 bases and J gave up 3 bases, with 8 bases separating them. The CDR3 consists of 14 residues. This chain's CDR3 is CASSLARTTDTQYF. CDR3 DNA sequence: TGTGCCAGCAGCTTGGCCCGAACAACAGATACGCAGTATTTT.

The chain has TRBV5-1 and TRBJ2-7; D may be TRBD1 (5 bases). Looked up from germline, CDR1 is SGHRS and CDR2 is YFSETQ. Trimming took off 2 bases at V and 1 base at J, with 7 bases between the two ends. The length of the CDR3 is 13 residues. For the CDR3, the DNA is TGCGCCAGCAGCTTCGACAGATCCTACGAGCAGTACTTC. This translates into CASSFDRSYEQYF. The whole variable domain, remainder taken from reference TRBV5-1 and TRBJ2-7, is KAGVTQTPRYLIKTRGQQVTLSCSPISGHRSVSWYQQTPGQGLQFLFEYFSETQRNKGNFPGRFSGRQFSNSRSEMNVSTLELGDSALYLCASSFDRSYEQYFGPGTRLTVT.

The rearrangement links TRBV7-9 to TRBJ2-7; possible D gene TRBD1, 6 bases. Germline lookup yields CDR1 SEHNR and CDR2 FQNEAQ (reference sequence). The CDR3 covers 14 residues. Between the trimmed V and J ends, which lost 3 bases and 4 bases, there was a span of 13 bases. CDR3 protein: CASSFGTSDYEQYF. The CDR3 DNA is TGTGCCAGCAGCTTTGGGACAAGCGATTACGAGCAGTACTTC.

This rearrangement joins TRBV5-6 to TRBJ1-3; perhaps TRBD1 as D (5 bases). The CDR3 is 15 amino acids. In germline, CDR1 is SGHDT, CDR2 YYEEEE. V was clipped by 1 base and J by 2 bases, with 10 bases between them. The CDR3 region is CASSLFSGTGNTIYF. The CDR3 nucleotides are TGTGCCAGCAGCTTGTTTTCAGGGACTGGAAACACCATATATTTT.

The chain employs TRBV6-5 and TRBJ1-5; perhaps TRBD1 as D (6 bases). Between the trimmed V and J ends, which lost 2 bases and 8 bases, there was a span of 13 bases. CDR1 is MNHEY, CDR2 SVGAGI, per germline. This CDR3 region has 14 residues. The CDR3 DNA reads as TGTGCCAGCAGTTACGTTCAGGGGTATGAGCCCCAGCATTTT. It yields the protein CASSYVQGYEPQHF.

The chain recombines TRBV10-1 with TRBJ2-4; tentatively, D is TRBD1 (6 bases). Trimming took off 6 bases at V and 2 bases at J, with 17 bases between the two ends. This CDR3 region has 16 residues. Germline V CDR1 and CDR2: WNHNN, SYGVQD (reference sequence). This CDR3 is CASRQGQPLTKNIQYF. DNA of the CDR3: TGCGCCAGCAGACAAGGACAGCCTTTAACCAAAAACATTCAGTACTTC.

The gene calls are TRBV29-1 and TRBJ1-1, with TRBD1 identical over 7 bases. Germline V lookup: CDR1 SQVTM, CDR2 ANQGSEA. The CDR3 consists of 17 residues. The CDR3 DNA reads as TGCACCATTTCCCCCTGGGCAGGGGGTGAGGTGAACACTGAAGCTTTCTTT. Protein sequence: CTISPWAGGEVNTEAFF. Complete variable domain (other parts from reference TRBV29-1 and TRBJ1-1): SAVISQKPSRDICQRGTSLTIQCQVDSQVTMMFWYRQQPGQSLTLIATANQGSEATYESGFVIDKFPISRPNLTFSTLTVSNMSPEDSSIYLCTISPWAGGEVNTEAFFGQGTRLTVV.

The rearrangement uses TRBV7-3 and TRBJ1-1; D is ambiguous. Germline-derived CDR1 and CDR2 are SGHTA and FQGTGA. CDR3 length equals 13 residues. V was shortened by 4 bases and J by 5 bases, with 11 bases between the two germline ends. The CDR3 sequence: CASSSYPGTEAFF. As DNA, the CDR3 is TGTGCCAGCAGCTCCTACCCGGGAACTGAAGCTTTCTTT. The whole variable domain, filled in from reference TRBV7-3 and TRBJ1-1, reads GAGVSQTPSNKVTEKGKYVELRCDPISGHTALYWYRQSLGQGPEFLIYFQGTGAADDSGLPNDRFFAVRPEGSVSTLKIQRTERGDSAVYLCASSSYPGTEAFFGQGTRLTVV.

J is TRBJ1-2 and V is TRBV7-8, with a weak D call TRBD1 (6 bases). Between the trimmed V and J ends, which lost 5 bases and 4 bases, there was a span of 20 bases. Germline CDR1 SGHVS, CDR2 FQNEAQ. CDR3 size: 16 residues. Written as DNA, the CDR3 is TGTGCCAGCAGCGTCGGACCCACAGGGTTTACCTATGGCTACACCTTC. Amino acids: CASSVGPTGFTYGYTF. Drawing the rest from reference TRBV7-8 and TRBJ1-2, the complete variable domain is GAGVSQSPRYKVAKRGQDVALRCDPISGHVSLFWYQQALGQGPEFLTYFQNEAQLDKSGLPSDRFFAERPEGSVSTLKIQRTQQEDSAVYLCASSVGPTGFTYGYTFGSGTRLTVV.

V and J are TRBV18 and TRBJ2-1; 9 nucleotides align to TRBD2. Per the germline V gene, CDR1 is KGHSH and CDR2 is LQKENI. V trimming: 5 bases; J trimming: 8 bases; junction bases outside the gene matches: 10. The CDR3 loop spans 15 amino acids. The CDR3 DNA sequence: TGTGCCAGCTCAGGCGGGAGGGCCGTTTATGATGAGCAGTTCTTC. Translated, it gives CASSGGRAVYDEQFF. Filled out from reference TRBV18 and TRBJ2-1, the complete variable domain reads NAGVMQNPRHLVRRRGQEARLRCSPMKGHSHVYWYRQLPEEGLKFMVYLQKENIIDESGMPKERFSAEFPKEGPSILRIQQVVRGDSAAYFCASSGGRAVYDEQFFGPGTRLTVL.

The chain links TRBV7-9 to TRBJ1-2; TRBD1 aligns across 9 bases. Germline V gene lookup returns CDR1 SEHNR and CDR2 FQNEAQ (reference sequence). V gave up 5 bases and J gave up 4 bases; unmatched junction bases: 5. The CDR3 totals 14 residues. This chain's CDR3 is CASSRDRVTYGYTF. CDR3 in DNA: TGTGCCAGCAGCCGGGACAGGGTAACCTATGGCTACACCTTC.

The chain couples TRBV5-1 to TRBJ1-3; perhaps TRBD1 as D (6 bases). V was trimmed by 5 bases and J by 4 bases, leaving 10 bases between them. Germline lookup yields CDR1 SGHRS and CDR2 YFSETQ. CDR3 length equals 13 residues. In nucleotides, the CDR3 is TGCGCCAGCAGTGAAGGACAGGGAAACACCATATATTTT. Its translation is CASSEGQGNTIYF.

V gene TRBV18 combines with J gene TRBJ1-3, with D maybe TRBD1 (6 bases). Germline CDR1 and CDR2: KGHSH and LQKENI. This CDR3 is built from 13 residues. Trimming took off 6 bases at V and 4 bases at J, with 10 bases between the two ends. The CDR3 loop is CASSLGTGNTIYF. The DNA of the CDR3 is TGTGCCAGCTCCCTAGGGACAGGAAACACCATATATTTT.

The chain uses TRBV29-1 and TRBJ2-2, with 7 bases matching TRBD1. With V trimmed by 5 bases and J by 5 bases, 5 bases remained unmatched. The germline gives CDR1 SQVTM, CDR2 ANQGSEA. The CDR3 sequence is 13 residues long. The CDR3 reads CSVKQGVTGELFF. The DNA for the CDR3 is TGCAGCGTTAAGCAGGGGGTAACCGGGGAGCTGTTTTTT.

CDR3 protein: CASSLAHPVSGRGTDTQYF. Written as DNA, the CDR3 is TGTGCCAGCAGCTTAGCGCACCCCGTTAGCGGGAGGGGCACAGATACGCAGTATTTT. The J gene is TRBJ2-3, the V gene TRBV7-8, with 11 bases fitting TRBD2. The CDR3 spans 19 residues. Germline loops: CDR1 SGHVS, CDR2 FQNEAQ. Unmatched junction bases numbered 9, after V lost 0 bases and J lost 1 base.

CDR3 residues: CASSLLGQGEETQYF. DNA of the CDR3: TGTGCCAGCAGCCTCCTCGGACAGGGAGAAGAGACCCAGTACTTC. The chain is built from TRBV7-9 and TRBJ2-5; 8 bases are shared with TRBD1. The CDR3 runs 15 residues. After removal of 5 bases from V and 3 bases from J, the junction contained 8 bases not matched to a gene. Germline assignment: CDR1 SEHNR and CDR2 FQNEAQ (reference sequence).